This T cell receptor (beta chain) was sequenced in a study of radiation and T cells in renal cell carcinoma. Study-wide results and limits: In blood, top tumor clones expanded by 2 weeks, shrinking by 4.

Method: immunoSEQ multiplex PCR; TCRdb's copy keeps in-frame clones and lacks some. The sample carries 150,000 or so clones, roughly 89% recorded once. This clone was observed many times. Its antigen is unidentified. The V gene's germline CDR1 is KGHSH and CDR2 LQKENI. Trimming pared 3 bases from V and 3 bases from J, leaving 15 bases between. The CDR3 sequence is 15 residues long. The time point was: blood 2 weeks post-SBRT. The treatment was: 15 Gy SBRT to primary tumor, nephrectomy 4 weeks later. This renal cell carcinoma was of the clear cell type. The sample in question was blood, obtained from a patient whose treatment included radiotherapy and nephrectomy. This TCR derives from a woman in her 50s with renal cell carcinoma. This chain joins TRBV18 and TRBJ2-7; D possibly corresponds to TRBD1 (5 bases). CDR3 amino acids: CASSPGRAFLYEQYF. The CDR3 DNA sequence: TGTGCCAGCTCACCGGGCAGGGCCTTCCTCTACGAGCAGTACTTC.